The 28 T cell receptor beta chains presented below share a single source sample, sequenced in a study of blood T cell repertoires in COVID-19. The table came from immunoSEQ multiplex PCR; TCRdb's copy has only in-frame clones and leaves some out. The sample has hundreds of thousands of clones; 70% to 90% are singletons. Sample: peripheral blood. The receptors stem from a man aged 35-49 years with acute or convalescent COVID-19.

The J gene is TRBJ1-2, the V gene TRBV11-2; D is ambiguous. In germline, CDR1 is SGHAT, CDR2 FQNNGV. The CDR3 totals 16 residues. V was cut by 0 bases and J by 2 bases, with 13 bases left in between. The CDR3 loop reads CASSLDPAGQNYGYTF. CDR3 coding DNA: TGTGCCAGCAGCTTAGATCCTGCTGGGCAAAACTATGGCTACACCTTC.

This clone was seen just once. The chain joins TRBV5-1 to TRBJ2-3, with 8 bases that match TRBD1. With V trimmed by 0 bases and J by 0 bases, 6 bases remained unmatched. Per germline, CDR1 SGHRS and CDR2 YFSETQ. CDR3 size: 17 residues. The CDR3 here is CASSLGSGGLSTDTQYF. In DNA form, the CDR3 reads TGCGCCAGCAGCTTGGGTTCAGGGGGCCTCAGCACAGATACGCAGTATTTT.

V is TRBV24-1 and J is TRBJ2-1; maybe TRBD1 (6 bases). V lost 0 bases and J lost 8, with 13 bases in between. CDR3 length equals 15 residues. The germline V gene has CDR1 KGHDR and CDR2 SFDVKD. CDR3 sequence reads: CATSDLGDTTYEQFF. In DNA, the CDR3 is TGTGCCACCAGTGATTTGGGGGACACGACATATGAGCAGTTCTTC.

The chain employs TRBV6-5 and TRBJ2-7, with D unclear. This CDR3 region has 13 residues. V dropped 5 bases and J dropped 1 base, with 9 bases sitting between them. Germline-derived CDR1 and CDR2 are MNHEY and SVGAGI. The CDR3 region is CASSSTFSYEQYF. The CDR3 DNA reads TGTGCCAGCAGTAGCACGTTTTCCTACGAGCAGTACTTC.

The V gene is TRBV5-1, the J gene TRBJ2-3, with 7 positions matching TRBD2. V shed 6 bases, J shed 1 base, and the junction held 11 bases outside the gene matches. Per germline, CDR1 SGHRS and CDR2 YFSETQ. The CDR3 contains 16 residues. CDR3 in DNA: TGCGCCAGCACGCTTGGGGTTGCGGGAGGCACAGATACGCAGTATTTT. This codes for CASTLGVAGGTDTQYF.

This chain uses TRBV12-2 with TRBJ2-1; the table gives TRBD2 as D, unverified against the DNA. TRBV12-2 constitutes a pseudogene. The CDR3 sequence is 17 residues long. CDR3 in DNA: TGTGCAAGTCGCTTAGTCCGGGACTACTTCTCCTACAATGAGCAGTTCTTC. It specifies CASRLVRDYFSYNEQFF.

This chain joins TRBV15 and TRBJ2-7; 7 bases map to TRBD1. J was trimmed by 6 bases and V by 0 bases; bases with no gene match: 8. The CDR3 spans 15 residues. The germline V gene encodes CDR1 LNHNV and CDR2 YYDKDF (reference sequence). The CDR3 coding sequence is TGTGCCACCAGCAGAGATAGGGGGCAGGCCCGCGAGCAGTACTTC. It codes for CATSRDRGQAREQYF.

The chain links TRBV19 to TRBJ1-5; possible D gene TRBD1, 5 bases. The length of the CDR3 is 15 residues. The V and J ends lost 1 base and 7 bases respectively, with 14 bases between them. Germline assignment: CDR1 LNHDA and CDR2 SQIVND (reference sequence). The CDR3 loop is CASSIAGSGGQPQHF. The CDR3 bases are TGTGCCAGTAGTATAGCTGGCTCCGGGGGGCAGCCCCAGCATTTT.

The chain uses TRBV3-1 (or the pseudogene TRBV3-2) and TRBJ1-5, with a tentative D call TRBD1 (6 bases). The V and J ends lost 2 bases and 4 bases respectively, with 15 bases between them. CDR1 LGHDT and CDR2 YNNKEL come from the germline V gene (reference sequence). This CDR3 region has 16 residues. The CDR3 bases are TGTGCCAGCAGCCAATTTCCAGGGGCTAATAATCAGCCCCAGCATTTT. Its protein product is CASSQFPGANNQPQHF.

Here the CDR3 reads CASSSLLGSLYEQYF. CDR3 sequence (DNA): TGTGCCAGCAGCTCCTTACTAGGGTCCCTCTACGAGCAGTACTTC. This sequence joins TRBV7-2 and TRBJ2-7, with D perhaps TRBD2 (5 bases). CDR3 length: 15 residues. Germline loops: CDR1 SGHTA, CDR2 FQGNSA. Trimming removed 4 bases at V and 3 bases at J, with 16 bases between. Full variable domain (outside the CDR3, taken from reference TRBV7-2 and TRBJ2-7): GAGVSQSPSNKVTEKGKDVELRCDPISGHTALYWYRQSLGQGLEFLIYFQGNSAPDKSGLPSDRFSAERTGGSVSTLTIQRTQQEDSAVYLCASSSLLGSLYEQYFGPGTRLTVT.

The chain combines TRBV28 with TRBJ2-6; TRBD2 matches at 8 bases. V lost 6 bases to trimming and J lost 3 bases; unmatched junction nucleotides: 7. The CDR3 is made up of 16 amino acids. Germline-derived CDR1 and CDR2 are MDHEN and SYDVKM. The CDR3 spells CASSPGGALGANVLTF. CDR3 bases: TGTGCCAGCAGCCCCGGGGGGGCGCTTGGGGCCAACGTCCTGACTTTC. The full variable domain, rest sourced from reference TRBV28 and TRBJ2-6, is DVKVTQSSRYLVKRTGEKVFLECVQDMDHENMFWYRQDPGLGLRLIYFSYDVKMKEKGDIPEGYSVSREKKERFSLILESASTNQTSMYLCASSPGGALGANVLTFGAGSRLTVL.

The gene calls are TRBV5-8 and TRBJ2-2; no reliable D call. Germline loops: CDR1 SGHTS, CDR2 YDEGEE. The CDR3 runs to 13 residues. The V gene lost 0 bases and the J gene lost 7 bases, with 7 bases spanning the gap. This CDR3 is CASSLVSVGELFF. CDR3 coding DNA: TGTGCCAGCAGCTTGGTTTCGGTCGGGGAGCTGTTTTTT.

The DNA of the CDR3 is TGTGCCAGTAGTACGACTAGCGGGGGGGCCCTCAATGAGCAGTTCTTC. This sequence encodes CASSTTSGGALNEQFF. This rearrangement joins TRBV19 to TRBJ2-1; 14 bases map to TRBD2. The length of the CDR3 is 16 residues. CDR1 LNHDA and CDR2 SQIVND come from the germline V gene (reference sequence). Germline trimming cut 4 bases from V and 6 bases from J; bases unmatched to any gene: 5.

The CDR3 protein is CAWGMEPSGPQHF. For the CDR3, the DNA is TGTGCCTGGGGTATGGAACCAAGCGGGCCCCAGCATTTT. J is TRBJ1-5 and V is TRBV30; D is unclear. The ends were cut back, 5 bases at V and 9 bases at J, with 17 bases in the middle. Germline loops: CDR1 GTSNPN, CDR2 SVGIG (reference sequence). The CDR3 spans 13 residues.

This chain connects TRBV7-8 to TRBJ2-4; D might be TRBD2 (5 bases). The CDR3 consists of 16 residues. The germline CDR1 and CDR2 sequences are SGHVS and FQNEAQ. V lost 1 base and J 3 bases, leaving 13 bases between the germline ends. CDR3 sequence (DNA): TGTGCCAGCAGCTTAGAAGAGGGCTTCGGCAAAAACATTCAGTACTTC. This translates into CASSLEEGFGKNIQYF.

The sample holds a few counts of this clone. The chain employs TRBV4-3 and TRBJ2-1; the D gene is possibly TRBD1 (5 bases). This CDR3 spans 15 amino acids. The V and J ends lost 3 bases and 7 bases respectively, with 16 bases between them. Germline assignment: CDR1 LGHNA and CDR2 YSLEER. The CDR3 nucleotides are TGCGCCAGCAGCCAGGCGGAGTACCCAGGGAATGAGCAGTTCTTC. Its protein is CASSQAEYPGNEQFF.

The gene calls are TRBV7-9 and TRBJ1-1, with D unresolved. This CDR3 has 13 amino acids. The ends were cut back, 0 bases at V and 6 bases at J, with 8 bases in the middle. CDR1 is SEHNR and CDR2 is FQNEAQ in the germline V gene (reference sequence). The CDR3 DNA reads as TGTGCCAGCAGCTTAGCCGAGGGAGCTGAAGCTTTCTTT. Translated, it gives CASSLAEGAEAFF.

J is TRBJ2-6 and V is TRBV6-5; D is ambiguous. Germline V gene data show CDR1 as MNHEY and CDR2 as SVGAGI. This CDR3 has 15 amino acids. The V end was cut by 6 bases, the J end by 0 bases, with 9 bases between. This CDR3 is CASRDAGSGANVLTF. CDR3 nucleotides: TGTGCCAGCAGGGATGCAGGCTCTGGGGCCAACGTCCTGACTTTC.

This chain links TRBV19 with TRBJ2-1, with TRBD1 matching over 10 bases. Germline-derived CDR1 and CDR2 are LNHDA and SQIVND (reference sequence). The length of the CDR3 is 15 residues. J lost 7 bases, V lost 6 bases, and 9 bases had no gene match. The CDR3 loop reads CASRPTGGAGNEQFF. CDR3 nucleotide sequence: TGTGCCAGTAGACCGACAGGGGGCGCAGGAAATGAGCAGTTCTTC.

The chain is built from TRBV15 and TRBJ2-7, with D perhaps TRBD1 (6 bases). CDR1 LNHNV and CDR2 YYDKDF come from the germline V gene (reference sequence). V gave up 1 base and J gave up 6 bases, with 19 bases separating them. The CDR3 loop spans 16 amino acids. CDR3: CATSRGQGIDSGEQYF. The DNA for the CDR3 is TGTGCCACCAGCAGAGGCCAGGGGATAGACTCGGGCGAGCAGTACTTC.

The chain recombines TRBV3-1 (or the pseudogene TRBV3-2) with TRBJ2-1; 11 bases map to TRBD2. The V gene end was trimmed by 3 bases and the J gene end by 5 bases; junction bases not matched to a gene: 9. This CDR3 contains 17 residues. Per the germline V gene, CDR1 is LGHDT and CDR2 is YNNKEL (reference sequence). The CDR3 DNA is TGTGCCAGCAGCCACCCAGACGGACTAGCGGGTCACAATGAGCAGTTCTTC. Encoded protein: CASSHPDGLAGHNEQFF.

The DNA for the CDR3 is TGTGCCAGCAGTTACGGGACAATGAGCTCTCGTGGCTACACCTTC. Translated, it gives CASSYGTMSSRGYTF. This chain connects TRBV6-5 to TRBJ1-2; possible D gene TRBD1, 6 bases. The CDR3 is made up of 15 amino acids. Germline loops: CDR1 MNHEY, CDR2 SVGAGI. Trimming stripped 2 bases from V and 7 bases from J, with 17 bases between.

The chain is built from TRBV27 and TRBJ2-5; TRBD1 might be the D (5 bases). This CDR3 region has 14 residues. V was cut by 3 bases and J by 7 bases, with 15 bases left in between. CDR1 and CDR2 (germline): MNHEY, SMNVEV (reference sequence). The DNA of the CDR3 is TGTGCCAGCAGTTTGACTCCTCCAACAGGGACCCAGTACTTC. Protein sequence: CASSLTPPTGTQYF.

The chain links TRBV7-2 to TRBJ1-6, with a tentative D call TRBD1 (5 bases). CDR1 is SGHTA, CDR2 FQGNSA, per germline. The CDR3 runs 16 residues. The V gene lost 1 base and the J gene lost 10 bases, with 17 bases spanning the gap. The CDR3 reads CASSLVLGRAKSPLHF. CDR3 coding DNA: TGTGCCAGCAGCTTAGTCTTGGGCAGGGCTAAATCACCCCTCCACTTT.

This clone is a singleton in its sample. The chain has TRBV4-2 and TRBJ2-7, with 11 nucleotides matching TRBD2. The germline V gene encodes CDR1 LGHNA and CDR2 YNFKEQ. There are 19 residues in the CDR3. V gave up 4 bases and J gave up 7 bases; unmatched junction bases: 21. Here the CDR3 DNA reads TGTGCCAGCAGCCGGGGAGACGGCGGGACTAGCGGAGCCGGGGGAGAGCAGTACTTC. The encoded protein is CASSRGDGGTSGAGGEQYF.

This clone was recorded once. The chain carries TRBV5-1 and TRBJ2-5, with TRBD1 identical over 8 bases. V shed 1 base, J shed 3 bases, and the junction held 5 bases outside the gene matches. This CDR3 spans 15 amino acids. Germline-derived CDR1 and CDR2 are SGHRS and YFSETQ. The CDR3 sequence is CASSLTGGPEETQYF. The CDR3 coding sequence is TGCGCCAGCAGCTTGACAGGGGGACCGGAAGAGACCCAGTACTTC.

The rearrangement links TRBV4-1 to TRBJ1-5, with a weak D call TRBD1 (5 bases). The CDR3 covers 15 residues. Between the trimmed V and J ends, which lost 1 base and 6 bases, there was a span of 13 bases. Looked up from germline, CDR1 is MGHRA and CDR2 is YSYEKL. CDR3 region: CASSQAEGEGQPQHF. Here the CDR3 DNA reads TGCGCCAGCAGCCAAGCTGAAGGGGAGGGTCAGCCCCAGCATTTT.

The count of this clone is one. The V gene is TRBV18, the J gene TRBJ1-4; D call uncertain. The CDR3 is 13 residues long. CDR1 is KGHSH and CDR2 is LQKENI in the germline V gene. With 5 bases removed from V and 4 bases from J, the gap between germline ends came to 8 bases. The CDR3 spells CASSAGDNEKLFF. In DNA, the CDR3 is TGTGCCAGCTCAGCGGGAGATAATGAAAAACTGTTTTTT.